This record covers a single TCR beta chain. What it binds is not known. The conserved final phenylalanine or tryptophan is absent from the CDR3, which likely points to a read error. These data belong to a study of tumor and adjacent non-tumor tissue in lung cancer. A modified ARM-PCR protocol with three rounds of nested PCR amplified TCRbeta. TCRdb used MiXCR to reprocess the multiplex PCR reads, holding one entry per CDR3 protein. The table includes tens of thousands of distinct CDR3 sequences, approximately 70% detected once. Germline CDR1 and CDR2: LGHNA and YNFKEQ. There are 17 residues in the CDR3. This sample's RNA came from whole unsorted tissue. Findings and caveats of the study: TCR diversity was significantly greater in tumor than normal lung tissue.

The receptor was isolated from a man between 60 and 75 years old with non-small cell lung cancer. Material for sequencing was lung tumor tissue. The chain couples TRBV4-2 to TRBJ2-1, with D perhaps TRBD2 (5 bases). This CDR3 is CASSPTTSGRTYNEQFL. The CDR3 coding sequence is TGTGCCAGCAGCCCAACAACGTCTGGGAGAACCTATAATGAGCAGTTCCTC.